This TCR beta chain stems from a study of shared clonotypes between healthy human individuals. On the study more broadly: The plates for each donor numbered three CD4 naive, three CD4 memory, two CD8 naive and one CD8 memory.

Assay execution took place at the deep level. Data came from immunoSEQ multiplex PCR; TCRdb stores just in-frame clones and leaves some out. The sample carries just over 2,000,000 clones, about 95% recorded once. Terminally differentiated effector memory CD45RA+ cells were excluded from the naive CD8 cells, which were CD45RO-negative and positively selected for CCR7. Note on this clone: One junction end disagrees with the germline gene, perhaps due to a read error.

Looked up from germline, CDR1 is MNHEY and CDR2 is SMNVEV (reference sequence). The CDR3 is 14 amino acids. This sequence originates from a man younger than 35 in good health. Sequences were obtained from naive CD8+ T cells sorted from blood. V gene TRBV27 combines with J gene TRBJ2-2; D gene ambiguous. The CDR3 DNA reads TGTGCCGGCAGTTTTGGGGAGAACACCGGGGAGCTGTTTTTT. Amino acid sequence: CAGSFGENTGELFF.